The clone carrying this TCR beta chain was recorded a few times. PCR was performed a second time for about 6 to 12 cycles using a sample-barcoded 5' primer and a J-beta primer mix. TCRdb independently ran MiXCR on the 5' RACE reads; one entry per CDR3 protein. The table has 1.5 million to 2 million distinct CDR3 sequences, 39% seen once. J lost 1 base, V lost 1 base, and 1 base had no gene match. Germline CDR1 and CDR2: SQVTM and ANQGSEA. This CDR3 comprises 14 residues. This entry comes from a study of blood T cells in healthy people across ages. The source material was blood. This TCR was recovered from a human donor in good health. The genes are TRBV29-1 and TRBJ2-3; 8 positions agree with TRBD2. Here the CDR3 DNA reads TGCAGCGTTGAAGGTAGCGGGGGCACAGATACGCAGTATTTT. It encodes CSVEGSGGTDTQYF.